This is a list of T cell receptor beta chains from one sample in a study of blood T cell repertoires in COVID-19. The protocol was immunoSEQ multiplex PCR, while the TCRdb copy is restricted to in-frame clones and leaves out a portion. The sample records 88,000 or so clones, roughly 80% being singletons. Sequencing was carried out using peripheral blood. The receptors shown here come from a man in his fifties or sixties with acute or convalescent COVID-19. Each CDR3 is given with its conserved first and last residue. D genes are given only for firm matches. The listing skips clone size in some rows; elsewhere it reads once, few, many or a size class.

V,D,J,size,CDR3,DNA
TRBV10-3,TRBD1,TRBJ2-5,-,CAIGTGGYQETQYF,TGTGCCATCGGGACAGGGGGCTATCAAGAGACCCAGTACTTC
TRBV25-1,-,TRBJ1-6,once,CASSARASNSPLHF,TGTGCCAGCAGTGCCAGGGCGTCAAATTCACCCCTCCACTTT
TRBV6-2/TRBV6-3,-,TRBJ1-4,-,CASSSTGPATNEKLFF,TGTGCCAGCAGTTCTACAGGGCCCGCAACTAATGAAAAACTGTTTTTT
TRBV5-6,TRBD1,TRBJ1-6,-,CASSFDRVYSPLHF,TGTGCCAGCAGTTTCGACAGGGTCTATTCACCCCTCCACTTT
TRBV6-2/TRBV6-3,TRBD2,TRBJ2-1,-,CASSYRGLAGRNEQFF,TGTGCCAGCAGTTATAGGGGACTAGCGGGAAGAAATGAGCAGTTCTTC
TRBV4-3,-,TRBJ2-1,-,CASSPTPRYEQFF,TGCGCCAGCAGCCCTACGCCTCGCTATGAGCAGTTCTTC
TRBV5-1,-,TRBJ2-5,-,CASSLAPGVETQYF,TGCGCCAGCAGCTTGGCTCCGGGGGTAGAGACCCAGTACTTC
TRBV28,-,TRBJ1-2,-,CASSRVYGYTF,TGTGCCAGCAGCCGGGTCTATGGCTACACCTTC
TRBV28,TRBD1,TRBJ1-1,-,CASSVRPGQLATEAFF,TGTGCCAGCAGCGTCCGTCCGGGACAGTTAGCCACTGAAGCTTTCTTT
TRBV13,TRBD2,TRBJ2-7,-,CASSAGLAGRYEQYF,TGTGCCAGCAGCGCCGGACTAGCGGGGCGGTACGAGCAGTACTTC
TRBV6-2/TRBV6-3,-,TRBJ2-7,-,CASSYLGPGGPYEQYF,TGTGCCAGCAGTTACTTGGGGCCTGGGGGCCCCTACGAGCAGTACTTC
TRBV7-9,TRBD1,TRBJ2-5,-,CASSSQGLQETQYF,TGTGCCAGCAGCTCACAGGGGTTACAAGAGACCCAGTACTTC
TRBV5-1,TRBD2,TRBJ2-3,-,CASSLGLAGGRTTDTQYF,TGCGCCAGCAGCTTGGGACTTGCGGGAGGTAGGACAACAGATACGCAGTATTTT
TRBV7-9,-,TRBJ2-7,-,CASSSGRTGSSYEQYF,TGTGCCAGCAGCTCCGGGAGGACAGGGTCCTCCTACGAGCAGTACTTC
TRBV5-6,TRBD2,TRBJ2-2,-,CAVGSGVNTGELFF,TGTGCCGTGGGTAGCGGGGTTAACACCGGGGAGCTGTTTTTT
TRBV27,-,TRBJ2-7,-,CASSEISGVKYVYEQYF,TGTGCCAGCAGTGAGATATCAGGGGTAAAATATGTCTACGAGCAGTACTTC
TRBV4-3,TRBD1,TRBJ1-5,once,CASSQETGANQPQHF,TGCGCCAGCAGCCAGGAGACAGGGGCGAATCAGCCCCAGCATTTT
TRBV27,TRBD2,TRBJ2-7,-,CASSLGRRGQSSGSTYEQYF,TGTGCCAGCAGTTTAGGACGCAGGGGGCAGTCTAGCGGGAGTACCTACGAGCAGTACTTC
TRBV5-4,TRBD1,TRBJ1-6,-,CASSLGVGQGIGSSPLHF,TGTGCCAGCAGCTTGGGAGTAGGACAGGGCATTGGGAGTTCACCCCTCCACTTT
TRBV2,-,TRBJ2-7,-,CASSGEYEQYF,TGTGCCAGCAGTGGAGAGTACGAGCAGTACTTC
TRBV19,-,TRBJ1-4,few,CASSIQDNREKLFF,TGTGCCAGTAGTATCCAAGACAATCGTGAAAAACTGTTTTTT
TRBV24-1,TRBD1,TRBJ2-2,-,CATSDSPGQGKTGELFF,TGTGCCACCAGTGATTCTCCGGGACAGGGGAAAACCGGGGAGCTGTTTTTT
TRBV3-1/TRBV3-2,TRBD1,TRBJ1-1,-,CASSQGQGGRTEAFF,TGTGCCAGCAGCCAAGGACAGGGGGGTCGCACTGAAGCTTTCTTT
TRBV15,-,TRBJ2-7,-,CATSPLLGAAYEQYF,TGTGCCACCAGTCCCCTGTTGGGGGCTGCCTACGAGCAGTACTTC
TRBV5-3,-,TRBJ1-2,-,CARSVVQGWCYGYTF,TGTGCCAGAAGCGTGGTACAGGGTTGGTGCTATGGCTACACCTTC
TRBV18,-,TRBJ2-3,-,CASSPSGGGDTQYF,TGTGCCAGCTCACCGTCGGGGGGCGGAGATACGCAGTATTTT
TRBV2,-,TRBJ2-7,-,CASRSGGYEQYF,TGTGCCAGTAGGTCAGGAGGCTACGAGCAGTACTTC
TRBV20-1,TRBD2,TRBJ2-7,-,CSASRAGSYEQYF,TGCAGTGCTAGTCGAGCGGGGTCCTACGAGCAGTACTTC
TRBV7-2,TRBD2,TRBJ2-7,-,CASSPGGGRAYEQYF,TGTGCCAGCAGCCCCGGGGGGGGTCGGGCCTACGAGCAGTACTTC
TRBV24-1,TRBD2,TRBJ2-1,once,CATSDHPGLAGGRFNEQFF,TGTGCCACCAGTGATCATCCGGGACTAGCGGGAGGCAGGTTTAATGAGCAGTTCTTC